The clone carrying this T cell receptor (beta chain) was seen only a few times. In the original processing: How many nucleated cells were present was estimated from reference gene primer amplification. Measured with immunoSEQ multiplex PCR; TCRdb has only the in-frame clones, and not every one. The V and J calls and clone size were taken over from that table, and D and trimming were inferred from the DNA. Of tens of thousands of clones detected, about 80% appear once; the ten largest clones hold around 21%. The sample is drawn from a study of blood T cell repertoires in COVID-19. Overall study: Donors in the United States, Italy and Spain gave samples during acute or convalescent COVID-19. T cells, B-cell-depleted T cells, or PBMCs supplied cDNA or gDNA.

The CDR3 is 13 residues long. With 5 bases clipped from V and 8 bases from J, the junction kept 7 bases outside the gene matches. The V gene's germline CDR1 is SGHVS and CDR2 FNYEAQ. The material sequenced was peripheral blood. The chain joins TRBV7-6 to TRBJ2-3, with TRBD2 matching 7 bases. The sequence was collected from a woman aged 60 to 75 with acute or convalescent COVID-19. The CDR3 is CASSPSGVGTQYF. As DNA, the CDR3 is TGTGCCAGCAGCCCGAGCGGGGTTGGTACGCAGTATTTT.